Listed below are T cell receptor beta chains from one sample, sequenced in a study of pediatric ulcerative colitis. Method: immunoSEQ multiplex PCR; TCRdb's copy keeps in-frame clones and lacks some. The sample carries around 14,000 clones, around 90% recorded once. Source material: blood. These receptors came from a boy between 10 and 17 years old with moderate ulcerative colitis. Both conserved end residues are trimmed from each CDR3.

V gene	J gene	CDR3 protein
TRBV11-2	TRBJ1-3	ASSADRGNTIY
TRBV5-1	TRBJ2-1	ASSPVASNEQF
TRBV9	TRBJ2-1	ASSVVGSPENEQF
TRBV11-3	TRBJ2-7	ASSLSAATDYEQY
TRBV19	TRBJ1-2	ASSIGQGSYGYT
TRBV28	TRBJ2-7	ASRPFRGAYEQY
TRBV6-1	TRBJ2-1	AISTSGYNEQF
TRBV19	TRBJ2-2	ASSQTPGELF
TRBV6-5	TRBJ2-2	ASRRVETGELF
TRBV11-2	TRBJ2-7	ASSNSLGSGLSYEQY
TRBV13	TRBJ2-5	ASSLGVIQETQY
TRBV7-9	TRBJ2-7	ASSSSVEQY
TRBV9	TRBJ2-5	ASSVGARWYQETQY
TRBV2	TRBJ1-1	ASLYFATNTEAF